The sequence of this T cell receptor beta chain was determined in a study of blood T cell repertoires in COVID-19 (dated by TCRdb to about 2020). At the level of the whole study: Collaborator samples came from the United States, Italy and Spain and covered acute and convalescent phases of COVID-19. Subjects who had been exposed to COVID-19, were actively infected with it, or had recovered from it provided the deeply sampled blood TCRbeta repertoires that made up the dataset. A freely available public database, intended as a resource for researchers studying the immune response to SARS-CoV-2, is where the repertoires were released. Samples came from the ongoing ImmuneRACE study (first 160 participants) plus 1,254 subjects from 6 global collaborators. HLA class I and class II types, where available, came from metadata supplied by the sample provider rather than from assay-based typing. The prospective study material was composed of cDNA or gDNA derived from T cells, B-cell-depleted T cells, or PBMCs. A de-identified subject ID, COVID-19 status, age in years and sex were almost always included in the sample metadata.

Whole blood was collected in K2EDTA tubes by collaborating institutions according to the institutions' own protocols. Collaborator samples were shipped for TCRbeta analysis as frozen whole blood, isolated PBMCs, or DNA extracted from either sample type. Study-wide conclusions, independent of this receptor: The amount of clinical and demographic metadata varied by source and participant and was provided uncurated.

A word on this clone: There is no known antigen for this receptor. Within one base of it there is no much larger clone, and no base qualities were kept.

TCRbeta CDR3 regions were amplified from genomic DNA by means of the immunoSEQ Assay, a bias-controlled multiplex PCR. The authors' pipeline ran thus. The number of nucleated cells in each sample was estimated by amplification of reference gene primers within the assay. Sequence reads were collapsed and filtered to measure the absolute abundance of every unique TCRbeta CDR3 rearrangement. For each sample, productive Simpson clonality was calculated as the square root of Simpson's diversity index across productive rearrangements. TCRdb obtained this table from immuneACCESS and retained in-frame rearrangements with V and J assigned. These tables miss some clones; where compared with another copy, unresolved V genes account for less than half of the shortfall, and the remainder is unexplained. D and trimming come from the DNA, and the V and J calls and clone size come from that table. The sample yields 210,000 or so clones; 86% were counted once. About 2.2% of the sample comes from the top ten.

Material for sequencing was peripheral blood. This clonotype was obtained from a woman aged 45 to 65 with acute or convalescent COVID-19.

Here is the DNA: TGTGCCAGCTCACTCACGGGGACAGGGAACGAAGCTTTCTTT. The translation is CASSLTGTGNEAFF. The rearrangement joined TRBV18 to TRBJ1-1, and 9 bases in between align with TRBD1. The junction shows trimming of 4 bases on V and 8 bases on J, and the gene matches do not reach 8 bases of it. The germline V gene encodes CDR1 KGHSH and CDR2 LQKENI. The CDR3 runs 14 amino acids, cysteine and phenylalanine included. Only the CDR3 DNA stays, 42 bases, in frame from base 1.